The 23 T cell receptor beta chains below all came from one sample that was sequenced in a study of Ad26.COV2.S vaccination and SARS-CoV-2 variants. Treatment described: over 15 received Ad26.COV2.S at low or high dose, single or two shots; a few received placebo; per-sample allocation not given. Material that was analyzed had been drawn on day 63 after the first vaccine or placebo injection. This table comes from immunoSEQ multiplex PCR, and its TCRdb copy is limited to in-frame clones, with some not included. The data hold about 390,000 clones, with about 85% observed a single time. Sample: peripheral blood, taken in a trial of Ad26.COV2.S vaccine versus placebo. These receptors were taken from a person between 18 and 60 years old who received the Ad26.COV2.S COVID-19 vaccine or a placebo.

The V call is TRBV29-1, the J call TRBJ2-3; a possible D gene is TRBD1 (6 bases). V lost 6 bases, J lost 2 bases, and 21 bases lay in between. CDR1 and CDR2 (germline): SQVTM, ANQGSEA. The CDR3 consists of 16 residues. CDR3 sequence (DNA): TGCAGCGTCCACCCTACACAGGGTTATTACACAGATACGCAGTATTTT. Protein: CSVHPTQGYYTDTQYF.

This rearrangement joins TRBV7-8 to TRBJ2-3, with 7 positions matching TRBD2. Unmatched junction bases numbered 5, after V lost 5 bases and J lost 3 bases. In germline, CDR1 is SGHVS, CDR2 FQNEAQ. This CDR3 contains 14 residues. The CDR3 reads CASSAMGGTDTQYF. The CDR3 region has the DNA TGTGCCAGCAGCGCGATGGGGGGGACAGATACGCAGTATTTT.

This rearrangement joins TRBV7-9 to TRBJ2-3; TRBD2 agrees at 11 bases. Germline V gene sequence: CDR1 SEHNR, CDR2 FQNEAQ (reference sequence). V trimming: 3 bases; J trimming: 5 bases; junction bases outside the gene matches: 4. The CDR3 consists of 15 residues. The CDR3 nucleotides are TGTGCCAGCAGCTTTAGCGGGGGGGCAGGAGATACGCAGTATTTT. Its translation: CASSFSGGAGDTQYF.

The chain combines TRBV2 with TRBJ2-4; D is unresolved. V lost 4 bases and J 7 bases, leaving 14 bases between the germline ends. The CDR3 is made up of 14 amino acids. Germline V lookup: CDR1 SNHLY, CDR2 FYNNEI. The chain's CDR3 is CASSAGHEGNIQYF. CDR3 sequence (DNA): TGTGCCAGCAGTGCCGGGCACGAAGGGAACATTCAGTACTTC.

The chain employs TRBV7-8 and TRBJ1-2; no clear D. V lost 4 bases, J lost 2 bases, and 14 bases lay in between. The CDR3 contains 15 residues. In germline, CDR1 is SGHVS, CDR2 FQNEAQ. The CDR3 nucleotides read TGTGCCAGCAGCTCCGACCTCCCCGGGAACTATGGCTACACCTTC. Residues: CASSSDLPGNYGYTF.

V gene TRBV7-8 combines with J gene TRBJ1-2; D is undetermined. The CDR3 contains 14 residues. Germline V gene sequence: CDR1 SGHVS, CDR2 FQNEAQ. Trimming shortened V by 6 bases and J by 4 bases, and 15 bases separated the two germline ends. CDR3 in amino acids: CASRPHLDVYGYTF. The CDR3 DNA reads TGTGCCAGCAGACCCCACCTGGACGTCTATGGCTACACCTTC.

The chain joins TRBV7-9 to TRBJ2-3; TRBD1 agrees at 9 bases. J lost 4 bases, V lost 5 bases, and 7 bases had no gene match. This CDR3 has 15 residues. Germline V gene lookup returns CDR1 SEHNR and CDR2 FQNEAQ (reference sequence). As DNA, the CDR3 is TGTGCCAGCAGCCTTACAGGGGGCGCCGCAGATACGCAGTATTTT. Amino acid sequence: CASSLTGGAADTQYF.

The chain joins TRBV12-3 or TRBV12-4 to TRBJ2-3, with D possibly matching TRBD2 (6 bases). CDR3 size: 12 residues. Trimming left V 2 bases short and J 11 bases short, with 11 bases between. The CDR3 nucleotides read TGTGCCAGCAGTTTATCTAGAGCGGGGCAGTATTTT. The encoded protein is CASSLSRAGQYF.

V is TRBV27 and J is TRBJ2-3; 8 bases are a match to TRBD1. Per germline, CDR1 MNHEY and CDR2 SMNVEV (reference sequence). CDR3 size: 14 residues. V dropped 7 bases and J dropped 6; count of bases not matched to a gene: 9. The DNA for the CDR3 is TGTGCCAGCACGGCGACAGGGGCAGCGGATACGCAGTATTTT. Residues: CASTATGAADTQYF.

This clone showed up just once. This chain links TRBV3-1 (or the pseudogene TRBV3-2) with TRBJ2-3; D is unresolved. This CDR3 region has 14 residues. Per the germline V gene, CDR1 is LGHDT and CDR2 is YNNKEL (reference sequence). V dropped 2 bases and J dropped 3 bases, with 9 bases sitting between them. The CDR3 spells CASSQSPGTDTQYF. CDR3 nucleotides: TGTGCCAGCAGCCAATCACCTGGGACAGATACGCAGTATTTT.

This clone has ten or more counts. In DNA form, the CDR3 reads TGCAGTGCTAGTGCTCCCGGACAGGGCCAGGGGAAAGCTTTCTTT. This sequence encodes CSASAPGQGQGKAFF. V and J are TRBV20-1 and TRBJ1-1; 8 bases align to TRBD1. Germline V gene lookup returns CDR1 DFQATT and CDR2 SNEGSKA (reference sequence). The V gene end was trimmed by 3 bases and the J gene end by 9 bases; junction bases not matched to a gene: 15. This CDR3 contains 15 residues.

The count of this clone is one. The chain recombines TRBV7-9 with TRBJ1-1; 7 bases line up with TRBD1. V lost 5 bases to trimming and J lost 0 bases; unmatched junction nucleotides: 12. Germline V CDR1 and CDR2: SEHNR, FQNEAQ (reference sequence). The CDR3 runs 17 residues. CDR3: CASSESIGDSMNTEAFF. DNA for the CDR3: TGTGCCAGCAGCGAATCAATTGGGGACAGCATGAACACTGAAGCTTTCTTT.

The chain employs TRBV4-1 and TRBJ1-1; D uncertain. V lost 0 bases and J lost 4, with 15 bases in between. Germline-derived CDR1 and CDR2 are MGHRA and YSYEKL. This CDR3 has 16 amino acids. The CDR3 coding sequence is TGCGCCAGCAGCCAAGATCTCGCAGGTTCGAGCACTGAAGCTTTCTTT. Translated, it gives CASSQDLAGSSTEAFF.

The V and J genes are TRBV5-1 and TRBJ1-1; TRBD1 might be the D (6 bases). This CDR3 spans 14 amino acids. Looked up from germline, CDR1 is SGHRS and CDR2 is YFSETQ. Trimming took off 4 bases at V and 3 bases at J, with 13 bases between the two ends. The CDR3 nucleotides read TGCGCCAGCAGCAACAGGGAAGGATACACTGAAGCTTTCTTT. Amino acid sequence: CASSNREGYTEAFF.

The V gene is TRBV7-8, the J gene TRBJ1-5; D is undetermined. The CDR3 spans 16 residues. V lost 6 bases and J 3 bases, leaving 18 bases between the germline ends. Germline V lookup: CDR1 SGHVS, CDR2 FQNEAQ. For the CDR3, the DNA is TGTGCCAGCAGTTCCCTCGGGGATGGTTACAATCAGCCCCAGCATTTT. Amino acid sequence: CASSSLGDGYNQPQHF.

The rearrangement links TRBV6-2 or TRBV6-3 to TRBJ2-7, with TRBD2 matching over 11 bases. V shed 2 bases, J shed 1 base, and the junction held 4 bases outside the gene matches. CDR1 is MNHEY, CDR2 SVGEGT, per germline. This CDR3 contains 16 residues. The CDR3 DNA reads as TGTGCCAGCAGTTACCCCGGGACTAGCGGTTCCTACGAGCAGTACTTC. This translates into CASSYPGTSGSYEQYF.

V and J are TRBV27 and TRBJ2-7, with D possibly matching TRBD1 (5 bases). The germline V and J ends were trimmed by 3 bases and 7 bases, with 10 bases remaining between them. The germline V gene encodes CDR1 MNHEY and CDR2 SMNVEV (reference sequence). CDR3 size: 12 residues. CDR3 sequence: CASSFIGQEQYF. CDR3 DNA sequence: TGTGCCAGCAGTTTCATAGGACAAGAGCAGTACTTC.

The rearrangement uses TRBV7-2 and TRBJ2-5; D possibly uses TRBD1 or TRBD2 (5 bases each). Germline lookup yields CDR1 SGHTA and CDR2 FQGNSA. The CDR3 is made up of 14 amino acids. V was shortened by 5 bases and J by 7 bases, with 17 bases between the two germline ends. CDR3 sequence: CASSPSRGSGTQYF. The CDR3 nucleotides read TGTGCCAGCAGCCCCTCGAGGGGTTCAGGGACCCAGTACTTC.

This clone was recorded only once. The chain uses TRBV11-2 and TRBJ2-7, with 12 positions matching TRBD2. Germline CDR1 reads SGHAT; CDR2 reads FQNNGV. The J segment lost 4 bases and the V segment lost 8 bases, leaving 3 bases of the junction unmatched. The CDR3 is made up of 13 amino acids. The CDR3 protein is CASGTSGLYEQYF. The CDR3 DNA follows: TGTGCCAGCGGGACTAGCGGGTTGTACGAGCAGTACTTC.

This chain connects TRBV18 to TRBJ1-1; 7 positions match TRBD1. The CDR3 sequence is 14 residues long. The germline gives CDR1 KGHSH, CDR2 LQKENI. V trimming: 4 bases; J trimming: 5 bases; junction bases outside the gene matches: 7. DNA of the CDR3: TGTGCCAGCTCACGTTCAGGGGGGGGGACTGAAGCTTTCTTT. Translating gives CASSRSGGGTEAFF.

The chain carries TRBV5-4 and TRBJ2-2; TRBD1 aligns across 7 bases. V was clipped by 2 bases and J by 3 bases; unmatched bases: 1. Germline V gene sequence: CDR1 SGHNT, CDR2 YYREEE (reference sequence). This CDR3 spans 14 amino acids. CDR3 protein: CASSLDRDTGELFF. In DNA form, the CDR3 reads TGTGCCAGCAGCTTAGACAGGGACACCGGGGAGCTGTTTTTT.

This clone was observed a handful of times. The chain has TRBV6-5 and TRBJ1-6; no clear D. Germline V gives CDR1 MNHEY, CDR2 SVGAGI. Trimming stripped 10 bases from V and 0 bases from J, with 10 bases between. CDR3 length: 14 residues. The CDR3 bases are TGTGCCATTGGACCGAGCTCCTATAATTCACCCCTCCACTTT. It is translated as CAIGPSSYNSPLHF.

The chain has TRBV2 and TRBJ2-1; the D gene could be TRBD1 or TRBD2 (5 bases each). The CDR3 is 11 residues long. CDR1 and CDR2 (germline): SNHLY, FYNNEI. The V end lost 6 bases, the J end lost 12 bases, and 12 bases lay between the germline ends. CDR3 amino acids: CASRGRALQFF. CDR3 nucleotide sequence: TGTGCCAGCAGGGGACGCGCCCTGCAGTTCTTC.